What follows are 8 T cell receptor beta chains derived from one specimen sequenced in a study of Ad26.COV2.S vaccination and SARS-CoV-2 variants. Treatment: some 19 received Ad26.COV2.S at low or high dose, single or two shots; 5 received placebo; per-sample allocation not given. Collection of the samples took place on day 63 after the first injection of vaccine or placebo. TCRdb keeps only in-frame clones here, not all; method: immunoSEQ multiplex PCR. The sample holds 350,000 to 550,000 clones, 75% to 90% seen once. This material consisted of peripheral blood, taken in a trial of Ad26.COV2.S vaccine versus placebo. These receptors all come from a person between 18 and 59 years old who received the Ad26.COV2.S COVID-19 vaccine or a placebo.

This chain uses TRBV7-2 with TRBJ2-7; D possibly corresponds to TRBD1 (6 bases). V dropped 4 bases and J dropped 3 bases, with 16 bases sitting between them. The CDR3 extends over 15 amino acids. The germline V gene has CDR1 SGHTA and CDR2 FQGNSA. The CDR3 is CASSSPGQDYYEQYF. DNA for the CDR3: TGTGCCAGCAGCTCTCCGGGACAAGACTACTACGAGCAGTACTTC.

The chain has TRBV7-2 and TRBJ2-1; 10 bases align to TRBD2. CDR1 is SGHTA, CDR2 FQGNSA, per germline. The CDR3 contains 17 residues. V trimming: 0 bases; J trimming: 3 bases; junction bases outside the gene matches: 5. The CDR3 spells CASSLATASGGYNEQFF. CDR3 sequence (DNA): TGTGCCAGCAGCTTAGCGACGGCTAGCGGGGGCTACAATGAGCAGTTCTTC.

This clone was seen more than once but under ten times. The chain carries TRBV7-2 and TRBJ2-7, with D maybe TRBD2 (5 bases). There are 15 residues in the CDR3. V gave up 1 base and J gave up 2 bases, with 12 bases separating them. Germline CDR1 reads SGHTA; CDR2 reads FQGNSA. CDR3 in amino acids: CASSLGTGFTYEQYF. The CDR3 nucleotides read TGTGCCAGCAGCTTAGGGACGGGGTTCACCTACGAGCAGTACTTC.

The chain carries TRBV18 and TRBJ2-7; weak D call: TRBD1 (6 bases). The germline gives CDR1 KGHSH, CDR2 LQKENI. Trimming removed 5 bases from V and 4 bases from J, with 12 bases in between. There are 13 residues in the CDR3. CDR3 DNA sequence: TGTGCCAGCTCAGTTAACAGGGAGTACGAGCAGTACTTC. Its translation: CASSVNREYEQYF.

CDR3 nucleotide sequence: TGTGCCAGCAGCTTAGGGCTAGCGGGCTCCCGGGAGACCCAGTACTTC. Translation: CASSLGLAGSRETQYF. This chain joins TRBV7-3 and TRBJ2-5; 8 bases agree with TRBD2. The germline V gene has CDR1 SGHTA and CDR2 FQGTGA. Trimming took 2 bases from V and 5 from J; bases not matched to a gene: 10. The CDR3 length is 16 residues.

This chain uses TRBV27 with TRBJ2-4; 8 bases match TRBD1. The junction had 3 bases not matched to a gene; V was cut back by 5 bases and J by 0 bases. The V gene's germline CDR1 is MNHEY and CDR2 SMNVEV (reference sequence). This CDR3 has 15 residues. The CDR3 loop is CASSRDRLAKNIQYF. The CDR3 DNA reads TGTGCCAGCAGTAGGGACAGGTTAGCCAAAAACATTCAGTACTTC.

This clone occurred once. The chain employs TRBV5-8 and TRBJ2-1; TRBD2 matches 13 bases. Germline values: CDR1 SGHTS, CDR2 YDEGEE. V was pared by 3 bases and J by 4 bases, with 7 bases of the junction left unmatched. CDR3 length: 17 residues. The CDR3 spells CASSSSRTSGSYNEQFF. CDR3 nucleotides: TGTGCCAGCAGCTCCAGCCGGACTAGCGGGAGTTACAATGAGCAGTTCTTC.

V is TRBV5-1 and J is TRBJ2-1, with 9 bases aligning to TRBD1. The CDR3 is made up of 15 amino acids. The junction had 4 bases not matched to a gene; V was cut back by 0 bases and J by 6 bases. Germline CDR1 SGHRS, CDR2 YFSETQ. Here the CDR3 DNA reads TGCGCCAGCAGCTTGGCCTGGGACAGGGTCAATGAGCAGTTCTTC. Protein: CASSLAWDRVNEQFF.